Each of the 31 T cell receptor beta chains below was sequenced from the same sample in a study of cytomegalovirus exposure and HLA in healthy donors. Profiling relied on immunoSEQ multiplex PCR, and the TCRdb table lists in-frame clones only, not all of them. Here the sample spans roughly 70,000 clones, roughly 96% being singletons. The source material was PBMCs. Every receptor here comes from a man aged 18 to 30 in good health and CMV-seronegative.

The chain carries TRBV10-1 and TRBJ1-5; D gene ambiguous. V was trimmed by 0 bases and J by 2 bases, leaving 29 bases between them. The CDR3 has 22 residues. Germline values: CDR1 WNHNN, CDR2 SYGVQD (reference sequence). In nucleotides, the CDR3 is TGCGCCAGCAGTGAGTCGAAATCCCCCACTCGGGCACACACCGGGGGCAATCAGCCCCAGCATTTT. Translated: CASSESKSPTRAHTGGNQPQHF.

This chain links TRBV5-3 with TRBJ1-5, with 10 bases matching TRBD1. TRBV5-3 is assigned to the ORF class and has an uncertain function. Trimming took 1 base from V and 5 from J; bases not matched to a gene: 3. The CDR3 spans 15 residues. The CDR3 spells CARSLPGTGDQPQHF. The CDR3 DNA sequence: TGTGCCAGAAGCTTGCCCGGGACAGGGGATCAGCCCCAGCATTTT.

The CDR3: CASSDPGTVTCNEQFF. The CDR3 nucleotides are TGTGCCAGCAGTGATCCCGGGACAGTAACATGCAATGAGCAGTTCTTC. The chain links TRBV6-4 to TRBJ2-1, with 7 bases fitting TRBD1. CDR1 is MRHNA, CDR2 SNTAGT, per germline. CDR3 length: 16 amino acids. V was clipped by 3 bases and J by 6 bases; unmatched bases: 11.

The chain employs TRBV27 and TRBJ1-1; 8 bases are a match to TRBD1. The CDR3 extends over 14 amino acids. The V segment lost 2 bases and the J segment 5 bases; nucleotides outside the gene matches: 4. Germline-derived CDR1 and CDR2 are MNHEY and SMNVEV (reference sequence). CDR3 region: CASSLGDRRTEAFF. Here the CDR3 DNA reads TGTGCCAGCAGTTTAGGGGACAGGCGTACTGAAGCTTTCTTT.

The chain joins TRBV7-8 to TRBJ1-3, with D possibly matching TRBD1 (6 bases). This CDR3 region has 15 residues. CDR1 is SGHVS, CDR2 FQNEAQ, per germline. The V end lost 5 bases, the J end lost 4 bases, and 15 bases lay between the germline ends. The CDR3 nucleotides read TGTGCCAGCAGCAAGAACAGGGTGCCAGGAAACACCATATATTTT. Translating gives CASSKNRVPGNTIYF.

The chain has TRBV29-1 and TRBJ2-2; weak D call: TRBD2 (5 bases). Germline loops: CDR1 SQVTM, CDR2 ANQGSEA. The CDR3 is 12 residues long. V lost 6 bases and J 6 bases, leaving 11 bases between the germline ends. The CDR3 DNA reads TGCAGCGTCAGAGGGTGGGCCGGGGAGCTGTTTTTT. This codes for CSVRGWAGELFF.

This chain joins TRBV10-2 and TRBJ1-3; TRBD1 agrees at 7 bases. With V trimmed by 2 bases and J by 2 bases, 0 bases remained unmatched. CDR1 is WSHSY and CDR2 is SAAADI in the germline V gene. CDR3 length: 14 residues. In DNA form, the CDR3 reads TGCGCCAGCAGTGAGCAGGGGGCTGGAAACACCATATATTTT. It codes for CASSEQGAGNTIYF.

The chain couples TRBV28 to TRBJ2-7, with D hard to call. CDR1 MDHEN and CDR2 SYDVKM come from the germline V gene. V lost 5 bases and J lost 5, with 13 bases in between. CDR3 length equals 13 residues. CDR3 sequence reads: CASSLDPSHEQYF. The CDR3 coding sequence is TGTGCCAGCAGTCTAGACCCGAGCCACGAGCAGTACTTC.

The chain combines TRBV30 with TRBJ1-5; D might be TRBD1 (6 bases). V dropped 3 bases and J dropped 0 bases, with 9 bases sitting between them. The germline gives CDR1 GTSNPN, CDR2 SVGIG (reference sequence). The CDR3 is made up of 14 amino acids. This CDR3 is CAWRQTGSNQPQHF. The CDR3 DNA reads TGTGCCTGGAGGCAGACAGGTAGCAATCAGCCCCAGCATTTT.

In its sample, this clone was seen once. The J gene is TRBJ1-1, the V gene TRBV28; possible D gene TRBD1, 6 bases. Trimming took off 6 bases at V and 0 bases at J, with 14 bases between the two ends. Germline loops: CDR1 MDHEN, CDR2 SYDVKM. The CDR3 contains 15 residues. The CDR3 loop is CASRSGQLMNTEAFF. The CDR3 nucleotides are TGTGCCAGCAGATCCGGACAGCTCATGAACACTGAAGCTTTCTTT.

The gene calls are TRBV27 and TRBJ1-1; D may be TRBD1 (6 bases). The germline gives CDR1 MNHEY, CDR2 SMNVEV (reference sequence). The CDR3 is 14 amino acids. V dropped 7 bases and J dropped 5 bases, with 17 bases sitting between them. The DNA for the CDR3 is TGTGCCAGCAAGTCTGAGGGGGTATTAACTGAAGCTTTCTTT. Residues: CASKSEGVLTEAFF.

This clone appeared a single time. The J gene is TRBJ1-1, the V gene TRBV5-6, with 9 bases fitting TRBD1. This CDR3 is 17 amino acids long. V lost 0 bases and J lost 2; bases outside the gene matches: 8. Germline CDR1 reads SGHDT; CDR2 reads YYEEEE. The CDR3 protein is CASSLEGTGSPNTEAFF. Written as DNA, the CDR3 is TGTGCCAGCAGCTTGGAAGGGACAGGGAGCCCAAACACTGAAGCTTTCTTT.

The chain carries TRBV21-1 and TRBJ1-6; TRBD1 is taken as the D call from the table, unchecked against the DNA. TRBV21-1 is a pseudogene. This CDR3 contains 18 residues. The CDR3 coding sequence is TGTGCCAGCAGCAAAGAGATGGGACAGGGTAGGGCGAATTCACCCCTCCACTTT. Encoded protein: CASSKEMGQGRANSPLHF.

CDR3 sequence: CASSYKARAEAFF. CDR3 coding DNA: TGTGCCAGCAGTTACAAGGCCAGGGCTGAAGCTTTCTTT. This chain links TRBV6-5 with TRBJ1-1, with D perhaps TRBD1 (5 bases). This CDR3 has 13 residues. Germline CDR1 MNHEY, CDR2 SVGAGI. Trimming cost V 2 bases and J 6 bases, with 10 bases left between them.

The chain links TRBV4-1 to TRBJ1-2, with 7 bases identical to TRBD1. CDR1 and CDR2 (germline): MGHRA, YSYEKL. With 1 base clipped from V and 1 base from J, the junction kept 9 bases outside the gene matches. The CDR3 has 17 amino acids. The CDR3 protein is CASSQAGQRFYNYGYTF. CDR3 in DNA: TGCGCCAGCAGCCAAGCGGGACAGAGATTTTATAACTATGGCTACACCTTC.

This clone was seen only once. The CDR3 coding sequence is TGTGCCAGCAGCGTAGATAGCGGGATTGGGGAGACCCAGTACTTC. Protein product: CASSVDSGIGETQYF. The chain carries TRBV9 and TRBJ2-5; 8 bases are shared with TRBD2. This CDR3 is 15 amino acids long. The germline gives CDR1 SGDLS, CDR2 YYNGEE. The ends lost 0 bases at V and 5 bases at J; junction bases unmatched: 6.

V and J are TRBV27 and TRBJ2-1, with 7 bases lining up with TRBD2. The CDR3 runs 16 residues. Germline CDR1 and CDR2: MNHEY and SMNVEV (reference sequence). Trimming took 1 base from V and 8 from J; bases not matched to a gene: 11. This CDR3 is CASSLFPGGDSYEQFF. The CDR3 region has the DNA TGTGCCAGCAGTTTATTCCCGGGGGGTGATTCCTATGAGCAGTTCTTC.

The genes are TRBV7-2 and TRBJ2-7, with D perhaps matching TRBD2 (6 bases). This CDR3 has 13 residues. Per the germline V gene, CDR1 is SGHTA and CDR2 is FQGNSA. Trimming shortened V by 2 bases and J by 5 bases, and 10 bases separated the two germline ends. The CDR3 coding sequence is TGTGCCAGCAGCTTACGAGCGGGCGACGAGCAGTACTTC. Residues: CASSLRAGDEQYF. The full variable domain, rest sourced from reference TRBV7-2 and TRBJ2-7, is GAGVSQSPSNKVTEKGKDVELRCDPISGHTALYWYRQSLGQGLEFLIYFQGNSAPDKSGLPSDRFSAERTGGSVSTLTIQRTQQEDSAVYLCASSLRAGDEQYFGPGTRLTVT.

The rearrangement joins TRBV29-1 to TRBJ1-1, with D perhaps matching TRBD1 (6 bases). The germline V gene encodes CDR1 SQVTM and CDR2 ANQGSEA. V lost 2 bases, J lost 0 bases, and 10 bases lay in between. The CDR3 runs to 14 residues. The CDR3 coding sequence is TGCAGCGTTGAATCTCGGACAGTGAACACTGAAGCTTTCTTT. Residues: CSVESRTVNTEAFF.

The count of this clone is one. The chain carries TRBV14 and TRBJ1-1; unclear D gene. The CDR3 covers 14 residues. Germline V gene sequence: CDR1 SGHDN, CDR2 FVKESK. Trimming left V 4 bases short and J 1 base short, with 10 bases between. The CDR3 protein is CASSPRSGNTEAFF. DNA of the CDR3: TGTGCCAGCAGCCCCCGATCGGGGAACACTGAAGCTTTCTTT. Using reference TRBV14 and TRBJ1-1 for the parts outside the CDR3, the full variable domain is EAGVTQFPSHSVIEKGQTVTLRCDPISGHDNLYWYRRVMGKEIKFLLHFVKESKQDESGMPNNRFLAERTGGTYSTLKVQPAELEDSGVYFCASSPRSGNTEAFFGQGTRLTVV.

The rearrangement uses TRBV19 and TRBJ1-1; D may be TRBD1 (6 bases). The CDR3 runs to 16 residues. Trimming took 8 bases from V and 1 from J, leaving 20 bases between them. Germline loops: CDR1 LNHDA, CDR2 SQIVND (reference sequence). The CDR3 sequence: CASQIGGSGWNTEAFF. DNA of the CDR3: TGTGCCAGTCAAATAGGGGGATCGGGGTGGAACACTGAAGCTTTCTTT.

A single count supports this clone. For the CDR3, the DNA is TGTGCCAGCAGCTTATTAGGGGATCAGCCCCAGCATTTT. Encoded protein: CASSLLGDQPQHF. The rearrangement links TRBV7-9 to TRBJ1-5; the D gene is possibly TRBD1 (5 bases). The V end lost 2 bases, the J end lost 5 bases, and 7 bases lay between the germline ends. CDR1 is SEHNR and CDR2 is FQNEAQ in the germline V gene (reference sequence). The CDR3 spans 13 residues.

The chain combines TRBV7-5 with TRBJ2-1; no check of the table's D call, TRBD2, against the DNA was made. TRBV7-5 is a pseudogene. This CDR3 contains 16 residues. CDR3 sequence (DNA): TGTGCCAGAAGCCCCGCCGGGGCGGGAGACTACAATGAGCAGTTCTTC. Translation: CARSPAGAGDYNEQFF.

About this clone itself: A read error may produce the germline difference seen at one junction end. This chain connects TRBV7-7 to TRBJ2-7; D is ambiguous. This CDR3 has 13 amino acids. Germline V gene sequence: CDR1 SSHAT, CDR2 FNYEAQ (reference sequence). CDR3 DNA: TGTGCTAGCAGCTTCTCTCCGTACTACGAGCAGTACTTC. It codes for CASSFSPYYEQYF.

The count of this clone is one. The chain combines TRBV9 with TRBJ1-2; perhaps TRBD1 as D (6 bases). Trimming pared 4 bases from V and 4 bases from J, leaving 11 bases between. Germline CDR1 is SGDLS and CDR2 is YYNGEE. The CDR3 covers 13 residues. DNA of the CDR3: TGTGCCAGCAGCAGAACAGGGTTCTATGGCTACACCTTC. It is translated as CASSRTGFYGYTF.

The gene calls are TRBV4-1 and TRBJ1-5; 9 positions agree with TRBD1. The CDR3 is 17 residues long. Germline loops: CDR1 MGHRA, CDR2 YSYEKL. The ends lost 1 base at V and 6 bases at J; junction bases unmatched: 10. CDR3 loop: CASSQGWGQGGSQPQHF. The CDR3 DNA reads TGCGCCAGCAGCCAAGGCTGGGGACAGGGAGGCTCTCAGCCCCAGCATTTT.

This chain uses TRBV25-1 with TRBJ2-5, with D tentatively TRBD2 (5 bases). This CDR3 comprises 16 residues. The germline gives CDR1 MGHDK, CDR2 SYGVNS. V lost 2 bases and J 7 bases, leaving 20 bases between the germline ends. The CDR3, as DNA: TGTGCCAGCAGTGAAGGTGGTGGGCTACAGCGGACGACCCAGTACTTC. Translation gives CASSEGGGLQRTTQYF. Based on the CDR3 plus reference TRBV25-1 and TRBJ2-5, the full variable domain is EADIYQTPRYLVIGTGKKITLECSQTMGHDKMYWYQQDPGMELHLIHYSYGVNSTEKGDLSSESTVSRIRTEHFPLTLESARPSHTSQYLCASSEGGGLQRTTQYFGPGTRLLVL.

The chain couples TRBV29-1 to TRBJ1-1; TRBD1 agrees at 7 bases. The germline V gene has CDR1 SQVTM and CDR2 ANQGSEA. The CDR3 consists of 14 residues. Trimming removed 0 bases from V and 6 bases from J; junction bases left unmatched: 7. The chain's CDR3 is CSVEDTGDSSEAFF. The CDR3 region has the DNA TGCAGCGTTGAAGATACAGGGGATTCCTCTGAAGCTTTCTTT.

V is TRBV11-2 and J is TRBJ2-7, with 7 positions matching TRBD1. Germline CDR1 SGHAT, CDR2 FQNNGV. V was pared by 3 bases and J by 5 bases, with 7 bases of the junction left unmatched. The CDR3 is 14 amino acids. CDR3 amino acids: CASSFTGVFDEQYF. CDR3 in DNA: TGTGCCAGCAGCTTTACAGGGGTTTTCGACGAGCAGTACTTC.

This clone was recorded only once. The gene calls are TRBV19 and TRBJ2-7, with 9 bases identical to TRBD2. The CDR3 covers 17 residues. With 3 bases clipped from V and 6 bases from J, the junction kept 15 bases outside the gene matches. Looked up from germline, CDR1 is LNHDA and CDR2 is SQIVND (reference sequence). The CDR3 coding sequence is TGTGCCAGTAGTATCACAGCGGGAGGTTCCGGAGGAAGCGAGCAGTACTTC. This encodes CASSITAGGSGGSEQYF.

This chain connects TRBV6-4 to TRBJ2-3; 10 nucleotides match TRBD2. Trimming at V came to 0 bases and at J to 4 bases, leaving 1 base not matched to a gene. The CDR3 runs to 15 residues. The germline V gene has CDR1 MRHNA and CDR2 SNTAGT. The CDR3 DNA follows: TGTGCCAGCAGTGACTCAGCGGGAGGGCCAGATACGCAGTATTTT. Protein: CASSDSAGGPDTQYF.